This section outlines one T cell receptor beta chain sequence together with its context. The sample belongs to a study of technical replicates of blood from a handful of donors. Profiled with immunoSEQ multiplex PCR; TCRdb holds only in-frame clones, not every one. The sample has under 70,000 clones; almost 95% are singletons. Trimming stripped 2 bases from V and 6 bases from J, with 19 bases between. CDR1 ENHRY and CDR2 SYGVKD come from the germline V gene. CDR3 length: 16 residues. The source is a human donor in good health. Sequencing was carried out using T cells isolated from PBMCs. The rearrangement links TRBV10-3 to TRBJ1-1; D is undetermined. The CDR3 protein is CAISEAETVSGAEAFF. CDR3 bases: TGTGCCATCAGTGAGGCGGAAACGGTTTCGGGTGCTGAAGCTTTCTTT.